This TCR beta chain was recovered during a study of neurological immune-mediated disorders. Findings and caveats of the study: TCR-beta repertoires seemed private in all groups, with no expanded CDR3 amino acid sequences shared. The greatest TCR clonal expansion occurred in HTLV-1-associated myelopathy and the least in multiple sclerosis, which fell below healthy controls.

The authors produced cDNA by 5'RACE using 10-nucleotide random UMIs. Every sequencing run generated over 180 million TCR-beta sequences from 15-18 subjects. TCRdb called the 5' RACE reads again in MiXCR, with one record for every CDR3 protein. The data hold more than 95,000 distinct CDR3 sequences, with 10% to 14% observed a single time. With V trimmed by 1 base and J by 8 bases, 6 bases remained unmatched. This CDR3 region has 16 residues. Germline-derived CDR1 and CDR2 are SGHNT and YENEEA. Specified time point: longitudinal time-point 3. This clonotype was counted ten times or more. Its antigen is undetermined.

The sequenced sample consisted of PBMCs. The origin of this receptor is a female donor with HTLV-1-associated myelopathy (HAM/TSP). This sequence joins TRBV11-3 and TRBJ2-1; 12 positions agree with TRBD1. The CDR3: CASSLALGQGAHEQFF. The CDR3 nucleotides read TGTGCCAGCAGCTTAGCGTTGGGACAGGGGGCCCATGAGCAGTTCTTC.